The rows below give T cell receptor beta chains drawn from one sample of a study of OX40 agonist ivuxolimab in advanced cancers. Generated by immunoSEQ multiplex PCR, the TCRdb table keeps only in-frame clones and is missing some. The data contain over 75,000 clones, 94% of them singletons. Sample: CD4+ or CD8+ T cells sorted from blood, taken in a trial of the OX40 agonist ivuxolimab. Receptors were obtained from an adult with an advanced solid tumor such as melanoma, head and neck, liver or kidney cancer. Each CDR3 is given with its conserved first and last residue. The order of the fields is V gene, J gene, D gene, clone size, CDR3 DNA, CDR3 protein. D genes are given only for firm matches. For some rows the clone size is stated as once, few or many, or as a class when expanded; others skip it.

TRBV6-6	TRBJ2-1	NA	NA	TGTGCCAGCATGGGACCTAGCGCTGACAATGAGCAGTTCTTC	CASMGPSADNEQFF
TRBV6-5	TRBJ2-3	TRBD2	NA	TGTGCCAGCAGTTTTACTAGCGGGGGAACAGATACGCAGTATTTT	CASSFTSGGTDTQYF
TRBV12-5	TRBJ1-4	NA	NA	TGTGCTAGTGGTCCTCCGGCGGCGGAGAGGGGTCGAAAACTGTTTTTT	CASGPPAAERGRKLFF
TRBV19	TRBJ1-1	TRBD1	NA	TGTGCCGTCCAGGGGGCCAGGAACACTGAAGCTTTCTTT	CAVQGARNTEAFF
TRBV7-8	TRBJ1-1	NA	once	TGTGCCAGCAGTCGGAACACTGAAGCTTTCTTT	CASSRNTEAFF
TRBV27	TRBJ2-3	TRBD2	NA	TGTGCCAGCAGTTTATCGATTAGCGGGGGAACGCAGTATTTT	CASSLSISGGTQYF
TRBV4-3	TRBJ2-7	TRBD1	NA	TGCGCCAGCAGCCAAGGGATGGGACAGGGATACGAGCAGTACTTC	CASSQGMGQGYEQYF
TRBV6-5	TRBJ2-1	NA	NA	TGTGCCAGCAGTTACGAGGTGGATGGTGAGCAGTTCTTC	CASSYEVDGEQFF
TRBV14	TRBJ2-1	NA	NA	TGTGCCAGCAGCCAAGATAGGAGGCCAGGTCCCTACAATGAGCAGTTCTTC	CASSQDRRPGPYNEQFF
TRBV28	TRBJ2-3	TRBD2	NA	TGTGCCAGCAGTTTCGTGACTAGCGGGGATGTCACAGATACGCAGTATTTT	CASSFVTSGDVTDTQYF
TRBV4-3	TRBJ1-2	NA	NA	TGCGCCAGCAGCCTGGGGAGGACAGCGAATAACTATGGCTACACCTTC	CASSLGRTANNYGYTF
TRBV5-4	TRBJ2-2	NA	NA	TGTGCCAGCAGCTGGACTACGGGGATCGGGGAGCTGTTTTTT	CASSWTTGIGELFF
TRBV4-1	TRBJ1-2	NA	once	TGCGCCAGCAGCCAAGTCTCCGGGGGCCCCCATGGCTACACCTTC	CASSQVSGGPHGYTF
TRBV30	TRBJ1-3	NA	once	TGTGCCTGGACAGGGCACTCTGGAAACACCATATATTTT	CAWTGHSGNTIYF
TRBV27	TRBJ2-1	NA	once	TGTGCCAGCAGTTTGAGCTCCTACAATGAGCAGTTCTTC	CASSLSSYNEQFF
TRBV19	TRBJ1-1	NA	NA	TGTGCCAGTACCTTAACAGGGATCACTGAAGCTTTCTTT	CASTLTGITEAFF
TRBV19	TRBJ2-5	TRBD1	NA	TGTGCCAGTAGTCCGACAGGGGGAGAGACCCAGTACTTC	CASSPTGGETQYF
TRBV27	TRBJ2-7	NA	NA	TGTGCCAGCACCGGACAAACTTACGAGCAGTACTTC	CASTGQTYEQYF
TRBV4-3	TRBJ1-1	NA	NA	TGCGCCAGCAGCCAAGAAGTGGCCACTGAAGCTTTCTTT	CASSQEVATEAFF
TRBV19	TRBJ1-1	NA	NA	TGTGCCAGTACCTTGACAGTGAACACTGAAGCTTTCTTT	CASTLTVNTEAFF
TRBV30	TRBJ2-1	TRBD1	NA	TGTGCCTGGAGTGTGGGACAGGGCCCCGTCGATGAGCAGTTCTTC	CAWSVGQGPVDEQFF
TRBV11-3	TRBJ1-1	TRBD1	NA	TGTGCCAGCAGCCCACGACAGGGTGAGACTGAAGCTTTCTTT	CASSPRQGETEAFF
TRBV6-1	TRBJ2-3	NA	NA	TGTGCCAGCAGCGGCGGCTTAGGCGGCACAGATACGCAGTATTTT	CASSGGLGGTDTQYF
TRBV6-6	TRBJ1-2	NA	NA	TGTGCCAGCAGTTACTACCCGGGAACTGGCTACACCTTC	CASSYYPGTGYTF
TRBV4-3	TRBJ2-7	NA	NA	TGCGCCAGCAGCCAAGTCTGGACAGGGACTAAGGAGCAGTACTTC	CASSQVWTGTKEQYF
TRBV14	TRBJ2-7	NA	NA	TGTGCCAGCAGCCAGGGGAACTCCTACGAGCAGTACTTC	CASSQGNSYEQYF
TRBV12-5	TRBJ2-1	NA	NA	TGTGCTAGTGGTTTGGGATCTAATGAGCAGTTCTTC	CASGLGSNEQFF
TRBV30	TRBJ2-1	TRBD2	NA	TGTGCCTGGGGGGGAGGGAGTGAGCAGTTCTTC	CAWGGGSEQFF
TRBV5-6	TRBJ2-7	NA	NA	TGTGCCAGCAGTCAAGACAGATCCTACGAGCAGTACTTC	CASSQDRSYEQYF
TRBV13	TRBJ2-5	TRBD2	NA	TGTGCCAGCAGCTTAGGAGGTAGCGGGACGCAAGAGACCCAGTACTTC	CASSLGGSGTQETQYF
TRBV13	TRBJ1-1	NA	NA	TGTGCCAGCAGCTTACAACGGACCGAAGCTTTCTTT	CASSLQRTEAFF
TRBV28	TRBJ1-1	NA	NA	TGTGCCAGCAGGGAGGACAGTGAAGCTTTCTTT	CASREDSEAFF
TRBV14	TRBJ2-7	TRBD1	NA	TGTGCCAGCAGCCGACAGGGCCCCTACGAGCAGTACTTC	CASSRQGPYEQYF
TRBV15	TRBJ2-2	TRBD1	NA	TGTGCCACCAGCAGTCCGGGACAGGGGCCCGGGGAGCTGTTTTTT	CATSSPGQGPGELFF
TRBV30	TRBJ2-7	TRBD1	NA	TGTGCCTGGAGTCCCCTGACAGGGACATTGGGCTACGAGCAGTACTTC	CAWSPLTGTLGYEQYF
TRBV27	TRBJ2-1	NA	NA	TGTGCCAGCACCGCAATTTCGGTACTCAATGAGCAGTTCTTC	CASTAISVLNEQFF
TRBV6-5	TRBJ1-2	TRBD1	NA	TGTGCCAGCAGTATAGGGGGCTCGAGCGGCTACACCTTC	CASSIGGSSGYTF
TRBV5-8	TRBJ2-7	TRBD1	once	TGTGCCAGCAGCTCGCCGGGACAGAGCTCCTACGAGCAGTACTTC	CASSSPGQSSYEQYF
TRBV18	TRBJ2-2	NA	NA	TGTGCCAGCTCACACACCGGGGAGCTGTTTTTT	CASSHTGELFF
TRBV28	TRBJ2-2	TRBD1	NA	TGTGCCAGCAGTTATCCGGGACAGGGGAACACCGGGGAGCTGTTTTTT	CASSYPGQGNTGELFF
TRBV19	TRBJ2-7	NA	NA	TGTGCCAGTAGTATCCCAGGGAGTTTTCACGAGCAGTACTTC	CASSIPGSFHEQYF
TRBV5-1	TRBJ2-2	NA	NA	TGCGCCAGCAGCCCGGGGGCGGGAGTGCTGGCCGGGGAGCTGTTTTTT	CASSPGAGVLAGELFF
TRBV19	TRBJ2-7	NA	few	TGTGCCAGTAGGGAAGTTGCGGATGAAGGCTACGAGCAGTACTTC	CASREVADEGYEQYF
TRBV28	TRBJ1-1	NA	once	TGTGCCAGCAGTCCTCCCTGGCAGCACACTGAAGCTTTCTTT	CASSPPWQHTEAFF
TRBV9	TRBJ2-5	TRBD2	NA	TGTGCCAGCAGCGAGGGACTAGCTAACCAAGAGACCCAGTACTTC	CASSEGLANQETQYF
TRBV19	TRBJ2-3	NA	NA	TGTGCCAGTAGTATTTCGGATACGCAGTATTTT	CASSISDTQYF
TRBV25-1	TRBJ2-7	TRBD1	NA	TGTGCCAGCAGCGCCCCGGACAGGACCATCAGGGAGCAGTACTTC	CASSAPDRTIREQYF
TRBV5-6	TRBJ2-1	TRBD2	NA	TGTGCCAGCAGCTTACTAGCGGGAGGGCCCTCCTACAATGAGCAGTTCTTC	CASSLLAGGPSYNEQFF
TRBV4-1	TRBJ2-7	TRBD1	NA	TGCGCCAGCAGCCAATCCGGGACAGGGAGCTACGAGCAGTACTTC	CASSQSGTGSYEQYF
TRBV5-5	TRBJ2-7	NA	NA	TGTGCCAGCAGCTACTTAGCGGACGGTCCCTACGAGCAGTACTTC	CASSYLADGPYEQYF
TRBV2	TRBJ2-5	TRBD2	NA	TGTGCCAGCAGTGAGACTAGCGGGACCCAAGAGACCCAGTACTTC	CASSETSGTQETQYF
TRBV27	TRBJ1-5	NA	once	TGTGCCAGCCGAGCTCAGCGACACAATCAGCCCCAGCATTTT	CASRAQRHNQPQHF
TRBV6-1	TRBJ2-5	NA	NA	TGTGCCAGCATGGACGAGGCCGTGCAGACCCAGTACTTC	CASMDEAVQTQYF
TRBV4-1	TRBJ2-1	TRBD2	NA	TGCGCCAGCAGCCACCCTCCTAGCGGGGGGGCGCTCGGTGAGCAGTTCTTC	CASSHPPSGGALGEQFF
TRBV19	TRBJ2-1	TRBD2	NA	TGTGCCAGCAGGACTAGCGGGGGGGCGAGTGAGCAGTTCTTC	CASRTSGGASEQFF
TRBV27	TRBJ2-7	NA	NA	TGTGCCAGCGCAGTCGGGGAAAAACCCTACGAGCAGTACTTC	CASAVGEKPYEQYF
TRBV5-8	TRBJ1-3	TRBD1	once	TGTGCCAGCAGCTACAGGGGTTGGGAAGGAAACACCATATATTTT	CASSYRGWEGNTIYF